The clone carrying this TCR beta chain turned up a few times. Its target is unknown. The repertoire was sequenced with immunoSEQ multiplex PCR; TCRdb's copy has only in-frame clones and lacks some. The table records tens of thousands of clones, about 80% of them present only once. These data come from a study of radiation and T cells in renal cell carcinoma. Study results and caveats: Baseline intratumoral clonotype presence is unknown without pretreatment biopsies. In blood, top tumor clones expanded by 2 weeks, shrinking by 4.

The time point: baseline pretreatment blood. The treatment denotes: 15 Gy SBRT to primary tumor, nephrectomy 4 weeks later. Serial blood draws occurred at baseline and 2 and 4 weeks post-SBRT. V shed 3 bases and J shed 5 bases, with 16 bases lying between them. The length of the CDR3 is 14 residues. In germline, CDR1 is SQVTM, CDR2 ANQGSEA. Sequences were derived from blood, sampled from a patient whose treatment included radiotherapy and nephrectomy. The TCR sequence derives from a woman in her 70s with renal cell carcinoma. The V call is TRBV29-1, the J call TRBJ1-1, with D possibly matching TRBD1 (5 bases). The DNA for the CDR3 is TGCAGCGTTGAGGTGTTGGGAGGGGAGACTGAAGCTTTCTTT. The encoded protein is CSVEVLGGETEAFF.